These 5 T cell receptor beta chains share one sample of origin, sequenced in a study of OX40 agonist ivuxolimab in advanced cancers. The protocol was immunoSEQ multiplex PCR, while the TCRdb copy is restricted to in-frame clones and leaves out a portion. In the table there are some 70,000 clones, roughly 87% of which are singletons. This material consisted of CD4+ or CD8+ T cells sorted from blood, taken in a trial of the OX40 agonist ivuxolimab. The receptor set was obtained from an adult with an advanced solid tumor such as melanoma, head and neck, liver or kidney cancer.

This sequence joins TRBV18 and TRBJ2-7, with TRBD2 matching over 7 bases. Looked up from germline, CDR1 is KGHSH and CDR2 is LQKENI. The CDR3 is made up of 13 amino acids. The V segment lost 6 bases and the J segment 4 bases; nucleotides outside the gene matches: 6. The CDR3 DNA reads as TGTGCCAGCTCTCGGGAGGCTTTTTACGAGCAGTACTTC. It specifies CASSREAFYEQYF. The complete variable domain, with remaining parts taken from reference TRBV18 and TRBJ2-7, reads NAGVMQNPRHLVRRRGQEARLRCSPMKGHSHVYWYRQLPEEGLKFMVYLQKENIIDESGMPKERFSAEFPKEGPSILRIQQVVRGDSAAYFCASSREAFYEQYFGPGTRLTVT.

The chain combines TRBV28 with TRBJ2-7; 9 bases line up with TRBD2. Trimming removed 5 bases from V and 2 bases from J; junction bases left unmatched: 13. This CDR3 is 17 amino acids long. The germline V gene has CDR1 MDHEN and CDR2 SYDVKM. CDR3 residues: CASSHQANSGRAYEQYF. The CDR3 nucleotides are TGTGCCAGCAGTCACCAAGCGAATAGCGGGAGAGCCTACGAGCAGTACTTC.

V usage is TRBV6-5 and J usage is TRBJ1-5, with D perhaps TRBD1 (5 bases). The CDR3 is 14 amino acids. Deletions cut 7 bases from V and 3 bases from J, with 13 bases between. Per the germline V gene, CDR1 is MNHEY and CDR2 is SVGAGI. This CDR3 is CASTSGADNQPQHF. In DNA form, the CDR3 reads TGTGCCAGCACTAGTGGGGCGGACAATCAGCCCCAGCATTTT.

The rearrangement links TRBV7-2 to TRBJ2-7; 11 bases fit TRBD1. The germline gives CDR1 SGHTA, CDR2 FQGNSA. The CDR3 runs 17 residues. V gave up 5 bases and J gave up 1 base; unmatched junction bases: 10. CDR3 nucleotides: TGTGCCAGCAGCCCTAGGGGTGGACAGGGGGCATCCTACGAGCAGTACTTC. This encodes CASSPRGGQGASYEQYF.

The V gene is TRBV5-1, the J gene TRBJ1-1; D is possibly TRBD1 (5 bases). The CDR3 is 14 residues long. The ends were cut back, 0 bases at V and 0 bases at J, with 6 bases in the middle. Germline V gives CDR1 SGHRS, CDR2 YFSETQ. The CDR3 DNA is TGCGCCAGCAGCTTGGTGGGACTGAACACTGAAGCTTTCTTT. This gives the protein CASSLVGLNTEAFF.